Presented here are 27 T cell receptor beta chains from one specimen sequenced in a study of T cell responses to AZD1222 COVID-19 vaccine. The method was immunoSEQ multiplex PCR; TCRdb's version includes in-frame clones alone and lacks a portion of them. The ten most abundant clones cover about 2.2% of a sample with about 140,000 clones. The sequencing input was peripheral blood. The source is an adult in good health.

V and J are TRBV7-8 and TRBJ1-4; D gene uncertain. Trimming removed 5 bases at V and 6 bases at J, with 10 bases between. Germline values: CDR1 SGHVS, CDR2 FQNEAQ. The CDR3 consists of 13 residues. The CDR3 DNA reads as TGTGCCAGCAGCCTAGGACTTTATGAAAAACTGTTTTTT. This gives the protein CASSLGLYEKLFF.

The chain has TRBV28 and TRBJ1-2, with a tentative D call TRBD1 (6 bases). This CDR3 contains 15 residues. Deletions cut 3 bases from V and 1 base from J, with 12 bases between. The V gene's germline CDR1 is MDHEN and CDR2 SYDVKM. The CDR3 is CASSLVRGLNYGYTF. CDR3 nucleotides: TGTGCCAGCAGTTTGGTCAGGGGACTTAACTATGGCTACACCTTC.

This sequence joins TRBV5-8 and TRBJ1-1, with 8 bases fitting TRBD1. Germline CDR1 and CDR2: SGHTS and YDEGEE. Unmatched junction bases numbered 5, after V lost 4 bases and J lost 3 bases. This CDR3 is 14 amino acids long. In nucleotides, the CDR3 is TGTGCCAGCAGCGGATGGACAGGGCACACTGAAGCTTTCTTT. Its translation: CASSGWTGHTEAFF.

The rearrangement joins TRBV5-1 to TRBJ1-4, with D possibly matching TRBD1 (5 bases). This CDR3 is built from 15 residues. V dropped 0 bases and J dropped 6 bases, with 12 bases sitting between them. Germline CDR1 reads SGHRS; CDR2 reads YFSETQ. The CDR3 bases are TGCGCCAGCAGCTTGGAGGGACTGTCGTATGAAAAACTGTTTTTT. Amino acid sequence: CASSLEGLSYEKLFF.

J is TRBJ1-2 and V is TRBV4-1; D is undetermined. This CDR3 region has 15 residues. Germline V gene lookup returns CDR1 MGHRA and CDR2 YSYEKL. V lost 1 base and J lost 2, with 11 bases in between. Here the CDR3 DNA reads TGCGCCAGCAGCCAAGGAACGGGAAGAAACTATGGCTACACCTTC. Amino acid sequence: CASSQGTGRNYGYTF.

The rearrangement uses TRBV28 and TRBJ2-3; D ambiguous. The germline gives CDR1 MDHEN, CDR2 SYDVKM. V dropped 5 bases and J dropped 1 base, with 19 bases sitting between them. The CDR3 covers 17 residues. The CDR3 reads CASSPPLAYPGTDTQYF. DNA of the CDR3: TGTGCCAGCAGTCCCCCCTTGGCCTACCCGGGCACAGATACGCAGTATTTT.

The V and J genes are TRBV9 and TRBJ2-6; D gene unclear. This CDR3 region has 14 residues. V shed 0 bases and J shed 3 bases, with 4 bases lying between them. Germline values: CDR1 SGDLS, CDR2 YYNGEE. Here the CDR3 reads CASSVGVGANVLTF. The CDR3 nucleotides are TGTGCCAGCAGCGTAGGGGTTGGGGCCAACGTCCTGACTTTC.

This chain joins TRBV5-1 and TRBJ1-1; no reliable D call. Deletions cut 4 bases from V and 5 bases from J, with 12 bases between. This CDR3 is 13 amino acids long. CDR1 is SGHRS and CDR2 is YFSETQ in the germline V gene. This CDR3 reads CASSPFKGTEAFF. The CDR3 coding sequence is TGCGCCAGCAGCCCGTTCAAAGGTACTGAAGCTTTCTTT.

The chain couples TRBV7-2 to TRBJ2-5, with TRBD2 matching 10 bases. The CDR3 spans 17 residues. The trim removed 6 bases at V and 2 bases at J, leaving 12 bases unmatched. CDR1 is SGHTA and CDR2 is FQGNSA in the germline V gene. CDR3 sequence reads: CASSWSGGAGFQETQYF. For the CDR3, the DNA is TGTGCCAGCAGTTGGAGCGGGGGGGCCGGCTTTCAAGAGACCCAGTACTTC.

The V gene is TRBV2, the J gene TRBJ2-7; TRBD1 aligns across 8 bases. Per germline, CDR1 SNHLY and CDR2 FYNNEI. This CDR3 contains 15 residues. After removal of 0 bases from V and 6 bases from J, the junction contained 7 bases not matched to a gene. The CDR3 here is CASSEAGAGGSEQYF. The CDR3 coding sequence is TGTGCCAGCAGTGAAGCGGGGGCAGGGGGCTCCGAGCAGTACTTC. Together with reference TRBV2 and TRBJ2-7, the CDR3 gives the full variable domain: EPEVTQTPSHQVTQMGQEVILRCVPISNHLYFYWYRQILGQKVEFLVSFYNNEISEKSEIFDDQFSVERPDGSNFTLKIRSTKLEDSAMYFCASSEAGAGGSEQYFGPGTRLTVT.

The CDR3 protein is CASSRDGRGDEAFF. For the CDR3, the DNA is TGTGCCAGTAGTCGAGACGGACGGGGAGATGAAGCTTTCTTT. This sequence joins TRBV19 and TRBJ1-1; D is undetermined. CDR3 length: 14 amino acids. V was shortened by 5 bases and J by 7 bases, with 17 bases between the two germline ends. Germline-derived CDR1 and CDR2 are LNHDA and SQIVND (reference sequence).

This rearrangement joins TRBV15 to TRBJ2-3, with D unresolved. Germline V gene data show CDR1 as LNHNV and CDR2 as YYDKDF (reference sequence). Trimming stripped 3 bases from V and 1 base from J, with 11 bases between. There are 15 residues in the CDR3. The CDR3 sequence: CATSSVWWGTDTQYF. The DNA for the CDR3 is TGTGCCACCAGCAGTGTATGGTGGGGCACAGATACGCAGTATTTT.

The chain couples TRBV11-1 to TRBJ1-1; 8 nucleotides line up with TRBD1. Per germline, CDR1 SGHAT and CDR2 FQDESV (reference sequence). The CDR3 is 14 residues long. The ends lost 5 bases at V and 4 bases at J; junction bases unmatched: 6. DNA of the CDR3: TGTGCCAGCAGCGACGGACAGGGCGGCACTGAAGCTTTCTTT. The encoded protein is CASSDGQGGTEAFF.

This chain uses TRBV11-2 with TRBJ2-1; D remains unclear. The length of the CDR3 is 18 residues. V lost 5 bases to trimming and J lost 0 bases, with 20 bases between them. Per the germline V gene, CDR1 is SGHAT and CDR2 is FQNNGV. The CDR3 nucleotides read TGTGCCAGCAGCCTTTATGGGCGATCAGGAAGCTCCTACAATGAGCAGTTCTTC. Its translation: CASSLYGRSGSSYNEQFF.

The chain couples TRBV13 to TRBJ1-2, with D unclear. Germline CDR1 PRHDT, CDR2 FYEKMQ (reference sequence). The CDR3 extends over 12 amino acids. Trimming took 5 bases from V and 8 from J, leaving 12 bases between them. CDR3: CASSLRTAGYTF. CDR3 bases: TGTGCCAGCAGCCTCCGGACTGCAGGCTACACCTTC.

The chain carries TRBV3-1 (or the pseudogene TRBV3-2) and TRBJ2-3; 11 bases agree with TRBD2. Germline trimming cut 4 bases from V and 4 bases from J; bases unmatched to any gene: 7. The CDR3 is made up of 16 amino acids. Germline V gives CDR1 LGHDT, CDR2 YNNKEL (reference sequence). CDR3 nucleotides: TGTGCCAGCAGCCTGAATGGACTAGCGGGCGCAGATACGCAGTATTTT. Its protein product is CASSLNGLAGADTQYF.

The chain combines TRBV19 with TRBJ1-1, with 8 bases that match TRBD1. CDR1 is LNHDA, CDR2 SQIVND, per germline (reference sequence). The CDR3 spans 15 residues. V lost 8 bases to trimming and J lost 1 base; unmatched junction nucleotides: 9. CDR3 region: CASEGRGHGNTEAFF. Written as DNA, the CDR3 is TGTGCCAGTGAAGGCAGGGGGCACGGGAACACTGAAGCTTTCTTT.

The rearrangement uses TRBV18 and TRBJ2-7; a weak D match, TRBD1 (5 bases). This CDR3 is built from 15 residues. V shed 3 bases and J shed 0 bases, with 12 bases lying between them. Germline CDR1 reads KGHSH; CDR2 reads LQKENI. The CDR3 spells CASSPKTAYSYEQYF. The CDR3, as DNA: TGTGCCAGCTCACCCAAGACAGCTTACTCCTACGAGCAGTACTTC.

This rearrangement joins TRBV6-5 to TRBJ2-7, with no clear D. Trimming removed 6 bases at V and 2 bases at J, with 11 bases between. CDR1 MNHEY and CDR2 SVGAGI come from the germline V gene. The CDR3 spans 13 residues. CDR3 DNA sequence: TGTGCCAGCAGCCCCTCCCCCCCCTACGAGCAGTACTTC. This codes for CASSPSPPYEQYF.

The chain uses TRBV5-5 and TRBJ2-2; TRBD2 matches at 13 bases. This CDR3 contains 17 residues. J was trimmed by 0 bases and V by 4 bases; bases with no gene match: 3. From germline, CDR1 is SGHKS and CDR2 YYEKEE (reference sequence). The CDR3 loop is CASSMGLAGSNTGELFF. In nucleotides, the CDR3 is TGTGCCAGCAGCATGGGACTAGCGGGGTCGAACACCGGGGAGCTGTTTTTT.

The chain couples TRBV10-1 to TRBJ2-1; TRBD1 matches 8 bases. The CDR3 has 12 amino acids. J gave up 10 bases and V 6 bases, and 5 bases lay outside the gene matches. Per germline, CDR1 WNHNN and CDR2 SYGVQD (reference sequence). The CDR3 nucleotides read TGCGCCAGCAGCCCGGGACAGGACGAGCAGTTCTTC. Protein sequence: CASSPGQDEQFF.

This chain links TRBV7-8 with TRBJ2-3, with D possibly TRBD2 on 7 matching bases. This CDR3 has 17 amino acids. CDR1 is SGHVS, CDR2 FQNEAQ, per germline. V was clipped by 2 bases and J by 0 bases, with 15 bases between them. Here the CDR3 reads CASSLFLRGASTDTQYF. The CDR3 region has the DNA TGTGCCAGCAGCTTATTTCTCCGGGGGGCAAGCACAGATACGCAGTATTTT.

V gene TRBV25-1 combines with J gene TRBJ1-2; 9 nucleotides align to TRBD1. Germline CDR1 MGHDK, CDR2 SYGVNS. V gave up 1 base and J gave up 3 bases; unmatched junction bases: 6. The CDR3 extends over 16 amino acids. The CDR3 sequence: CASSELGQGGHYGYTF. The CDR3 coding sequence is TGTGCCAGCAGTGAATTGGGACAGGGAGGCCACTATGGCTACACCTTC.

The rearrangement links TRBV7-2 to TRBJ1-2, with no clear D. Germline CDR1 and CDR2: SGHTA and FQGNSA. V was shortened by 0 bases and J by 4 bases, with 9 bases between the two germline ends. The CDR3 is 14 residues long. The DNA of the CDR3 is TGTGCCAGCAGCTTAGCCCGTAGTAGCTATGGCTACACCTTC. Its protein is CASSLARSSYGYTF.

The V and J genes are TRBV9 and TRBJ2-5; tentative D call: TRBD2 (7 bases). There are 16 residues in the CDR3. Germline V lookup: CDR1 SGDLS, CDR2 YYNGEE. V lost 3 bases and J lost 5, with 20 bases in between. CDR3 sequence: CASSDRAGAVIETQYF. In nucleotides, the CDR3 is TGTGCCAGCAGCGACCGGGCGGGGGCTGTTATTGAGACCCAGTACTTC.

This chain uses TRBV7-2 with TRBJ1-3; no firm D call. Trimming left V 0 bases short and J 1 base short, with 10 bases between. Germline V lookup: CDR1 SGHTA, CDR2 FQGNSA. There are 16 residues in the CDR3. CDR3 region: CASSLARRGSGNTIYF. The CDR3 coding sequence is TGTGCCAGCAGCTTAGCGAGGCGAGGTTCTGGAAACACCATATATTTT.

This chain connects TRBV6-1 to TRBJ2-5; TRBD1 or TRBD2 may be the D gene (5 bases each). Germline V gene data show CDR1 as MNHNS and CDR2 as SASEGT. This CDR3 region has 14 residues. The V gene lost 3 bases and the J gene lost 4 bases, with 12 bases spanning the gap. In nucleotides, the CDR3 is TGTGCCAGCAGTGAGTTCTCGAGGGGAGAGACCCAGTACTTC. Translation gives CASSEFSRGETQYF.